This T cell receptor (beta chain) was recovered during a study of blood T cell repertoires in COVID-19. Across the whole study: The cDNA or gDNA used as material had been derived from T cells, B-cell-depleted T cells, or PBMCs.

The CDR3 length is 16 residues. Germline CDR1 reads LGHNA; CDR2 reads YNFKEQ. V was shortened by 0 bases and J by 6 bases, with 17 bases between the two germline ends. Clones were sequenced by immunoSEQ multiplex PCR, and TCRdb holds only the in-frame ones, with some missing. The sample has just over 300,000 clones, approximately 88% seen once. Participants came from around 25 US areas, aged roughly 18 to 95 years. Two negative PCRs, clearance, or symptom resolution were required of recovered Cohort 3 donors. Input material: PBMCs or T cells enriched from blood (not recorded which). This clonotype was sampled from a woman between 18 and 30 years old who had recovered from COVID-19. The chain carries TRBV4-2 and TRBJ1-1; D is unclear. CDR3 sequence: CASSQDRAGLGAEAFF. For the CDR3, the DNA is TGTGCCAGCAGCCAAGATCGTGCCGGACTTGGCGCTGAAGCTTTCTTT.